A selection of T cell receptor beta chains follows, all from one sample in a study of blood T cell repertoires in COVID-19. TCRdb's table, derived via immunoSEQ multiplex PCR, lists solely in-frame clones and lacks some. The profile shows 95,000 to 150,000 clones, approximately 74% of them singletons. Sample: peripheral blood. The receptor source for this set is a man aged 55-75 years with acute or convalescent COVID-19. CDR3s include the opening cysteine and the closing phenylalanine or tryptophan. Size is omitted from some rows. Given values are once, few, many or a class for expanded clones.

abundance | j_gene | v_gene | CDR3aa
. | TRBJ1-2 | TRBV19 | CASSPVGGQGDPNYGYTF
few | TRBJ2-2 | TRBV5-1 | CASNPTGNTGELFF
. | TRBJ1-4 | TRBV5-1 | CASSFIGTGEEKLFF
. | TRBJ2-3 | TRBV3-1/TRBV3-2 | CASPEPVGYTQYF
. | TRBJ2-2 | TRBV10-3 | CAIKPGGAANTGELFF
. | TRBJ1-1 | TRBV10-3 | CAIRKTGAEAFF
. | TRBJ1-1 | TRBV12-5 | CASGVQGASNTEAFF
. | TRBJ1-2 | TRBV11-2 | CASRNTGSTNYGYTF
few | TRBJ2-7 | TRBV30 | CALQGPSYEQYF
. | TRBJ2-3 | TRBV2 | CASRPLAGGLVTDTQYF
. | TRBJ1-4 | TRBV30 | CAWSVNTGANEKLFF
. | TRBJ2-7 | TRBV7-2 | CASSGSGGGSEQYF
. | TRBJ1-2 | TRBV4-1 | CASSHGQGIGGNGYTF
. | TRBJ1-4 | TRBV5-1 | CASSLAGIEEKLFF
. | TRBJ2-4 | TRBV7-8 | CASTQVGTENIQYF
. | TRBJ2-7 | TRBV23-1 | CASSPWGLQRLYEQYF